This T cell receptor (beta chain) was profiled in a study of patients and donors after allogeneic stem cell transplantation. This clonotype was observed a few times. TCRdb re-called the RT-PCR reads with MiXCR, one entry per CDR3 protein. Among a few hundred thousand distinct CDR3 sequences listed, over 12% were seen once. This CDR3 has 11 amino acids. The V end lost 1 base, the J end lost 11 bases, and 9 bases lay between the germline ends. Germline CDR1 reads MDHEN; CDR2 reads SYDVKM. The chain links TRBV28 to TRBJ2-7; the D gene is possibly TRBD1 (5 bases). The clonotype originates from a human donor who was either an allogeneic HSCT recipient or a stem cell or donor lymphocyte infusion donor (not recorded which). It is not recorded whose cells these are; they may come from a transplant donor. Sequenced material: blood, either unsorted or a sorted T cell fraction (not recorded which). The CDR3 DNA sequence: TGTGCCAGCAGTTTATACAGGAGCAAGTACTTC. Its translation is CASSLYRSKYF.